The T cell receptor (beta chain) under discussion was sequenced for a study of cytotoxic CD8 clonotypes in ibrutinib-treated CLL. Whole-study context: Following a median about eleven months of treatment, with a range of 6 to 36, response samples were taken. On average, over 80,000 productive rearrangements and 200,000 to 300,000 productive templates per sample. Broader study findings: Clonality increased with ibrutinib response but returned toward baseline at progression.

Trimming stripped 3 bases from V and 3 bases from J, with 20 bases between. The CDR3 consists of 17 residues. Germline loops: CDR1 PRHDT, CDR2 FYEKMQ (reference sequence). Turning to this clone: Its cognate antigen is unknown.

Profiled with immunoSEQ multiplex PCR; TCRdb holds only in-frame clones, not every one. The sample consists of around 50,000 clones, 56% of them appearing once. The source was PBMCs, collected after 24 months of ibrutinib treatment. The source of this sequence is a human donor with chronic lymphocytic leukemia. The chain employs TRBV13 and TRBJ2-5; D may be TRBD1 or TRBD2 (7 bases each). The CDR3 protein is CASSFLQGGCGEETQYF. Written as DNA, the CDR3 is TGTGCCAGCAGCTTTCTGCAGGGGGGGTGCGGGGAAGAGACCCAGTACTTC.